Listed here are 10 T cell receptor beta chains from one sample, sequenced in a study of identical twins. A single record per CDR3 protein comes from TCRdb applying MiXCR to the 5' RACE reads. The table has about 470,000 distinct CDR3 sequences, 24% seen once. The same sample was also studied in work on T cells expressing NK-cell markers.

The sample taken for sequencing was CD4+ T cells sorted from blood. These receptors came from a woman aged 18-35 years in good health.

This clonotype turned up a few times. V and J are TRBV3-1 and TRBJ2-5, with a weak D call TRBD2 (5 bases). CDR1 and CDR2 from the germline V gene are LGHDT and YNNKEL (reference sequence). Deletions cut 2 bases from V and 5 bases from J, with 15 bases between. The CDR3 contains 15 residues. As DNA, the CDR3 is TGTGCCAGCAGCCAAAGAGGAGGAACTCAGGAGACCCAGTACTTC. It is translated as CASSQRGGTQETQYF.

The CDR3 region has the DNA TGTGCCAGCAGCTTTTCTAGCGGGCTACGCAATGAGCAGTTCTTC. Encoded protein: CASSFSSGLRNEQFF. The gene calls are TRBV7-2 and TRBJ2-1; TRBD2 matches at 8 bases. The CDR3 covers 15 residues. Germline loops: CDR1 SGHTA, CDR2 FQGNSA. The trim removed 3 bases at V and 6 bases at J, leaving 7 bases unmatched.

There are a few counts of this clonotype. The rearrangement links TRBV25-1 to TRBJ2-3; TRBD1 matches 7 bases. The CDR3 extends over 18 amino acids. The trim removed 3 bases at V and 6 bases at J, leaving 18 bases unmatched. Germline V lookup: CDR1 MGHDK, CDR2 SYGVNS. In nucleotides, the CDR3 is TGTGCCAGCAGTGACCCCGCCCCGACAGGGAGAGGTTGGGATACGCAGTATTTT. Its translation: CASSDPAPTGRGWDTQYF.

This clonotype has just a few counts. The V and J genes are TRBV21-1 and TRBJ2-2; the D call TRBD1 from the table was never checked on the DNA. TRBV21-1 is a pseudogene. This CDR3 has 20 residues. This chain's CDR3 is CASSKVTFPGTDYPTGELFF. CDR3 coding DNA: TGTGCCAGCAGCAAAGTAACGTTTCCCGGGACGGACTATCCTACCGGGGAGCTGTTTTTT.

V is TRBV5-1 and J is TRBJ2-5; D gene ambiguous. V lost 2 bases and J lost 1, with 12 bases in between. The V gene's germline CDR1 is SGHRS and CDR2 YFSETQ. The CDR3 has 15 amino acids. CDR3 nucleotide sequence: TGCGCCAGCAGCTTAGAACGGCACTTCCAAGAGACCCAGTACTTC. Translation: CASSLERHFQETQYF.

This clonotype has more than one count but fewer than ten. The J gene is TRBJ2-2, the V gene TRBV5-6; 8 positions match TRBD2. This CDR3 spans 14 amino acids. Germline V gene lookup returns CDR1 SGHDT and CDR2 YYEEEE. V dropped 7 bases and J dropped 5; count of bases not matched to a gene: 7. The CDR3, as DNA: TGTGCCAGCGGCTACGGGACTAGGACCGGGGAGCTGTTTTTT. It encodes CASGYGTRTGELFF.

CDR3 nucleotides: TGTGCCAGCAGTCCAGAACCTACCGGGACAGGGGGGTACTTC. It specifies CASSPEPTGTGGYF. V and J are TRBV2 and TRBJ2-7, with 11 bases aligning to TRBD1. CDR3 length: 14 amino acids. Germline lookup yields CDR1 SNHLY and CDR2 FYNNEI. Trimming cost V 5 bases and J 12 bases; bases outside gene matches: 12.

V is TRBV24-1 and J is TRBJ2-1; D is ambiguous. This CDR3 has 17 residues. The V gene lost 4 bases and the J gene lost 10 bases, with 25 bases spanning the gap. Germline V gives CDR1 KGHDR, CDR2 SFDVKD. CDR3: CATSDPASRSGVCEQFF. The CDR3, as DNA: TGTGCCACCAGTGACCCTGCGTCTAGGTCTGGGGTCTGCGAGCAGTTCTTC.

This chain connects TRBV30 to TRBJ2-1; 7 bases fit TRBD2. The V gene end was trimmed by 0 bases and the J gene end by 7 bases; junction bases not matched to a gene: 18. Germline-derived CDR1 and CDR2 are GTSNPN and SVGIG (reference sequence). CDR3 length equals 18 residues. Written as DNA, the CDR3 is TGTGCCTGGAGTGTTTTGGCCGGCGGGAGAACCGGCAAGAATGAGCAGTTCTTC. Its translation: CAWSVLAGGRTGKNEQFF.

V gene TRBV9 combines with J gene TRBJ2-5; the match to TRBD2 covers 9 bases. The CDR3 runs 15 residues. The J segment lost 4 bases and the V segment lost 3 bases, leaving 7 bases of the junction unmatched. CDR1 is SGDLS and CDR2 is YYNGEE in the germline V gene. CDR3 region: CASSAAGGLIETQYF. The CDR3 DNA follows: TGTGCCAGCAGCGCCGCGGGGGGGCTTATAGAGACCCAGTACTTC.